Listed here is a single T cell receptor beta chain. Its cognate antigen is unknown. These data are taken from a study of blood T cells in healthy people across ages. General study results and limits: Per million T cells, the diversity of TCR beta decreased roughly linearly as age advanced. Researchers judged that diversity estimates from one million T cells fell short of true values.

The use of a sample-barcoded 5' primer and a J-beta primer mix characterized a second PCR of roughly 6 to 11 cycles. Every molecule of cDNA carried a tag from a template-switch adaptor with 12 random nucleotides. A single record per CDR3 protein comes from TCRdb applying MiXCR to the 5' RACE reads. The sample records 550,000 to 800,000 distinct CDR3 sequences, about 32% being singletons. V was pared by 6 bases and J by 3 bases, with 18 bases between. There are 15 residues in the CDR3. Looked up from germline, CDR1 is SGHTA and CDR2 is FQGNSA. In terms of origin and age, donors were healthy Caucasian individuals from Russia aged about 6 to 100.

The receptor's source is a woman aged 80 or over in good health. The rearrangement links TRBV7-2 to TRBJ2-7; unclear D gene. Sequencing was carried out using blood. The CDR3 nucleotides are TGTGCCAGCAGGGTGTCTAGTTCCCCACTCTACGAGCAGTACTTC. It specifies CASRVSSSPLYEQYF.